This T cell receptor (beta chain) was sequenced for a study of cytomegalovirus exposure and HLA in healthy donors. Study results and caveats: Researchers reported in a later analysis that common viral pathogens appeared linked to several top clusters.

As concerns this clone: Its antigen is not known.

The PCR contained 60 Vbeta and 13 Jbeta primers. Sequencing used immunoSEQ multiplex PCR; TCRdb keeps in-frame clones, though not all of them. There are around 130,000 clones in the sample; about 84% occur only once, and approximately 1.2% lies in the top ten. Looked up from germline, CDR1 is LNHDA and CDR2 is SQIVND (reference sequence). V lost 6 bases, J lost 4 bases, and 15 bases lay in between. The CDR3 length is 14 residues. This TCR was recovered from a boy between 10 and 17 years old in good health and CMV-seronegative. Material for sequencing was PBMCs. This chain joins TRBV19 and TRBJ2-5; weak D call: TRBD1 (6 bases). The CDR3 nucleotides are TGTGCCAGTAGCACAACGAGAGGGGGAGAGACCCAGTACTTC. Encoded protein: CASSTTRGGETQYF.